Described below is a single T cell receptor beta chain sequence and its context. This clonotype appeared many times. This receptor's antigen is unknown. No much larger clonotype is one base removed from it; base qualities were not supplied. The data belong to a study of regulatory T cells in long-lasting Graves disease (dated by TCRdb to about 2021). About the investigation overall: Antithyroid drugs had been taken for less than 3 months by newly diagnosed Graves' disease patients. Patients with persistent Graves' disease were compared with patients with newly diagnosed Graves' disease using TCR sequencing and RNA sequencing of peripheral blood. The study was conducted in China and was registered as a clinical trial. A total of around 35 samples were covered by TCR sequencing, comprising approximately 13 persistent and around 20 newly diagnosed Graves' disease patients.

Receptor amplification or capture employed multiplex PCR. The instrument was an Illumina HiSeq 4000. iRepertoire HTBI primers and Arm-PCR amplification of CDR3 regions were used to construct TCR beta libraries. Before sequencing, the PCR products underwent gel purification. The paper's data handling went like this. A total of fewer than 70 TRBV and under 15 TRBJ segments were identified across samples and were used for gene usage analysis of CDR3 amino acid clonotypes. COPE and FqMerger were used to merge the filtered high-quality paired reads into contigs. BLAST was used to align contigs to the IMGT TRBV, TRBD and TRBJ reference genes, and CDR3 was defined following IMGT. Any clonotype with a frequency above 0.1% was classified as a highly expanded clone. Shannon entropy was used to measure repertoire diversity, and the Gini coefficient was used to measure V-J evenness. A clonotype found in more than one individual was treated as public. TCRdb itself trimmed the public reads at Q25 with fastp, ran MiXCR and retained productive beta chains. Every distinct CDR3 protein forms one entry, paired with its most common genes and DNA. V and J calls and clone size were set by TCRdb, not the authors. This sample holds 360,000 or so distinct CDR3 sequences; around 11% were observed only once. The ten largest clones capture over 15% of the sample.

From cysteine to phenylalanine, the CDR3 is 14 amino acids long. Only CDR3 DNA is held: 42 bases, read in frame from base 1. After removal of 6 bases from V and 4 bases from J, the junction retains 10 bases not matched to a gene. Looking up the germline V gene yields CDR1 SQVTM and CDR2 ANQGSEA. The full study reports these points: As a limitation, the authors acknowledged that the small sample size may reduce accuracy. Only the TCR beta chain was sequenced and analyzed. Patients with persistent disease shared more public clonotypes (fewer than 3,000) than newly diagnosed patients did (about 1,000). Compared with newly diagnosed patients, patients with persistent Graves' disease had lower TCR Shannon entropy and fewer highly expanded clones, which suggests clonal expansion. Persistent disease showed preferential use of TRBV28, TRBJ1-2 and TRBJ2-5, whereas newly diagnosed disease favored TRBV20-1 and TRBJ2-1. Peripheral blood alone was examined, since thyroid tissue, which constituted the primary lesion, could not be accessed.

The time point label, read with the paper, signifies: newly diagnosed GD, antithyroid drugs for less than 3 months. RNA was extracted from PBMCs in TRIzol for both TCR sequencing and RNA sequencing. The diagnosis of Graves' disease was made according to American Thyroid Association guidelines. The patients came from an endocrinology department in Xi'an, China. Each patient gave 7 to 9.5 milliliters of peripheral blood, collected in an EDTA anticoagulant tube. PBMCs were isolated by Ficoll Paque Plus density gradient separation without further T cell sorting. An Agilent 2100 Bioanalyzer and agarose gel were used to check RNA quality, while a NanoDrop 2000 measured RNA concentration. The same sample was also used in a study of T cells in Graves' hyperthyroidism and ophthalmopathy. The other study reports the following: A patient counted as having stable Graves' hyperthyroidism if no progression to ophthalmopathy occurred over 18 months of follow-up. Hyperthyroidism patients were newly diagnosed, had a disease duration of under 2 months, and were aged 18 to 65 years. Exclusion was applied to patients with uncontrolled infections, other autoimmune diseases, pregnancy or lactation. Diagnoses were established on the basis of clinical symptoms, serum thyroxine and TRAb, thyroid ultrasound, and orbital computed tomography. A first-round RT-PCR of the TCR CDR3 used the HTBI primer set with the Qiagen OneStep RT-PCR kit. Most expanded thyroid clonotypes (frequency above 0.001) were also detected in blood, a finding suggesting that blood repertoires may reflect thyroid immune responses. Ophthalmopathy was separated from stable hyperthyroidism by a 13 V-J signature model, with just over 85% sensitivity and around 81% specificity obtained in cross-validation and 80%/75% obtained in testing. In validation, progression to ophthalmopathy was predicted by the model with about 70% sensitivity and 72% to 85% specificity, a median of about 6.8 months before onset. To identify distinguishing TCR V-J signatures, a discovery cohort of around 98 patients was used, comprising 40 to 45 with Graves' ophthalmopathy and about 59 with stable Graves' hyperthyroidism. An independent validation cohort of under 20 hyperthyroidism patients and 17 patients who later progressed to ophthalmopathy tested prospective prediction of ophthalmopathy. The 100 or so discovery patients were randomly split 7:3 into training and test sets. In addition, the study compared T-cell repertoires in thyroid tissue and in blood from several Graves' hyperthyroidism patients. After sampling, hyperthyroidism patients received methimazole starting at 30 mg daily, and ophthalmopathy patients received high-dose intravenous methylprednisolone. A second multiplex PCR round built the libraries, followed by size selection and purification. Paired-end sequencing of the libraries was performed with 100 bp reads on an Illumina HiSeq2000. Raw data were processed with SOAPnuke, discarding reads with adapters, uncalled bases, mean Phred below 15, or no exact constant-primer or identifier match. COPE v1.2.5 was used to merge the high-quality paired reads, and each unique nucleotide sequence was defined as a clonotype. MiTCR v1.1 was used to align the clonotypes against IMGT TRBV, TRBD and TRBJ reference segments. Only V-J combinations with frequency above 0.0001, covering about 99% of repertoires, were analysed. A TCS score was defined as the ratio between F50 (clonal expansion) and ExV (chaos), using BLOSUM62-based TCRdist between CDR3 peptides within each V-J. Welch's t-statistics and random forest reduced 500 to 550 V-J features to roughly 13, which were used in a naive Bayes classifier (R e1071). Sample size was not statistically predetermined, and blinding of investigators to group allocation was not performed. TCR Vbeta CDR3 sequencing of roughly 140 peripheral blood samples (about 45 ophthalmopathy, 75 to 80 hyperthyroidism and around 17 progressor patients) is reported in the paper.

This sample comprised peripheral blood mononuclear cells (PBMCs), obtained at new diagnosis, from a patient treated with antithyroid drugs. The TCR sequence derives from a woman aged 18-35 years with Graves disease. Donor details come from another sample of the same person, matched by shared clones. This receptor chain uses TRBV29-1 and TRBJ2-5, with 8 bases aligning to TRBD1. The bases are TGCAGCGTCGGCAGGGGGCTATCGGGAGAGACCCAGTACTTC. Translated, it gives CSVGRGLSGETQYF.